This T cell receptor beta chain was identified in a study of post-analysis software for immune sequencing data. Regarding the study as a whole: Four or five TRBV segments, TRBV5-6, TRBV5-1 and TRBV20-1 among them, were found more frequent in patients than controls. There was significantly lower normalized Chao1 diversity in multiple sclerosis patients than in controls.

This clonotype is a singleton in its sample. Its specificity is unknown. Tagging with unique molecular identifiers was a feature of the TCR beta cDNA libraries. Each batch of 1 to 10 million T cells produced 450,000 to 500,000 cDNA molecules. MiXCR, run by TCRdb on the PCR reads, gives a single entry per CDR3 protein. The table shows fewer than 850,000 distinct CDR3 sequences, with 25% to 30% occurring only once. The CDR3 has 12 residues. Germline assignment: CDR1 SQVTM and CDR2 ANQGSEA. Between the trimmed V and J ends, which lost 7 bases and 1 base, there was a span of 10 bases. The gene calls are TRBV29-1 and TRBJ2-5; D ambiguous. The TCR sequence derives from a girl under 18 with multiple sclerosis. Material for sequencing was blood. The CDR3 loop reads CSGGPGQETQYF. In DNA form, the CDR3 reads TGCAGCGGTGGGCCGGGCCAAGAGACCCAGTACTTC.